This is a list of T cell receptor beta chains from one sample in a study of shared clonotypes between healthy human individuals. Measured with immunoSEQ multiplex PCR; TCRdb has only the in-frame clones, and not every one. The sample has about 960,000 clones, 76% seen once; the top ten hold nearly 1.5%. Sequencing input: memory CD4+ T cells sorted from blood. These TCRs come from a young man in good health. Both conserved end residues are part of each CDR3. A D gene is named only where the DNA matches it firmly. Clone size appears in some rows only: once, few, many, or a class for an expanded clone.

clone_size,v_call,cdr3_length,d_call,j_call,cdr3_nt,cdr3_aa
-,TRBV7-8,12,TRBD2,TRBJ2-1,TGTGCCAGCAGCCTTAGCGGGAATGAGCAGTTCTTC,CASSLSGNEQFF
once,TRBV6-6,14,-,TRBJ1-1,TGTGCCAGCAGTACGGGACGGATGAACACTGAAGCTTTCTTT,CASSTGRMNTEAFF
-,TRBV5-6,15,-,TRBJ1-2,TGTGCCAGCAGCTTGGGCCAGGGGTCCAACTATGGCTACACCTTC,CASSLGQGSNYGYTF
-,TRBV7-2,13,-,TRBJ1-5,TGTGCCAGCAGCCGACAGAGGAATCAGCCCCAGCATTTT,CASSRQRNQPQHF
-,TRBV19,15,-,TRBJ2-2,TGTGCCAGTAGTATGGGGGACCTCAACACCGGGGAGCTGTTTTTT,CASSMGDLNTGELFF
-,TRBV6-6,14,-,TRBJ1-1,TGTGCCAGCAACAACAGGGTTAGGGGAACTGAAGCTTTCTTT,CASNNRVRGTEAFF
once,TRBV29-1,12,-,TRBJ1-1,TGCAGCGCTAAACAGGCCGACACTGAAGCTTTCTTT,CSAKQADTEAFF
once,TRBV2,13,-,TRBJ1-5,TGTGCCAGCAGCACGGGTACGGATCAGCCCCAGCATTTT,CASSTGTDQPQHF
few,TRBV28,14,-,TRBJ2-3,TGTGCCAGCAGGCCGGGCGGGGGCCCAGATACGCAGTATTTT,CASRPGGGPDTQYF
-,TRBV5-1,16,TRBD2,TRBJ2-3,TGCGCCAGCAGCCCAGGACTAGCGGGGAGGACAGATACGCAGTATTTT,CASSPGLAGRTDTQYF
-,TRBV9,15,TRBD1,TRBJ1-6,TGTGCCAGCAGCCCAAGTGAAGGGGGCAATTCACCCCTCCACTTT,CASSPSEGGNSPLHF
-,TRBV30,14,-,TRBJ2-2,TGTGCCTGGAGTGTCCCCGTATACGCCGGGGAGCTGTTTTTT,CAWSVPVYAGELFF
-,TRBV19,14,-,TRBJ2-5,TGTGCCAGTAGTATCACGATCACCGGGGAGACCCAGTACTTC,CASSITITGETQYF
-,TRBV6-5,15,-,TRBJ1-6,TGTGCCAGCAGTTACGAGGGAAGGTATAATTCACCCCTCCACTTT,CASSYEGRYNSPLHF
-,TRBV6-5,15,TRBD1,TRBJ2-1,TGTGCCAGCAGAAGAGGGACAGGGTCCTACAATGAGCAGTTCTTC,CASRRGTGSYNEQFF
-,TRBV2,14,-,TRBJ1-3,TGTGCCAGCAGTGAAACAGTCTCTGGAAACACCATATATTTT,CASSETVSGNTIYF
-,TRBV7-9,14,-,TRBJ1-3,TGTGCCAGCAGCCCCCGGGCAGGGGAAGACACCATATATTTT,CASSPRAGEDTIYF
-,TRBV7-2,16,-,TRBJ2-3,TGTGCCAGCAGCGGTTACATGGGCCCTAGCACAGATACGCAGTATTTT,CASSGYMGPSTDTQYF
-,TRBV6-5,13,-,TRBJ1-1,TGTGCCAGCAGTTACGACCACGGGGCCGAAGCTTTCTTT,CASSYDHGAEAFF
many,TRBV6-6,15,-,TRBJ2-2,TGTGCCACCTATTCGGAGGGACCAAGGGGGGGGGAGCTGTTTTTT,CATYSEGPRGGELFF
-,TRBV5-1,18,-,TRBJ2-3,TGCGCCAGCCTCCCCGGCGTACAAGCGTTCCTAAGCACAGATACGCAGTATTTT,CASLPGVQAFLSTDTQYF
-,TRBV4-3,15,-,TRBJ1-2,TGCGCCAGCAGCCAAGAGGGCCAAGGATACTATGGCTACACCTTC,CASSQEGQGYYGYTF
-,TRBV7-9,13,-,TRBJ2-3,TGTGCCAGCAGCTTAGCGACCACAGATACGCAGTATTTT,CASSLATTDTQYF
-,TRBV27,15,-,TRBJ2-7,TGTGCCAGCAGTTTAGGCCAGGGTCTTTCCTACGAGCAGTACTTC,CASSLGQGLSYEQYF
-,TRBV19,14,-,TRBJ1-4,TGTGCCAGTACCATGGGGGGTGCCCACGAAAAACTGTTTTTT,CASTMGGAHEKLFF
-,TRBV7-2,15,TRBD1,TRBJ2-5,TGTGCCAGCAGCTTAACGGGACAGAACCAAGAGACCCAGTACTTC,CASSLTGQNQETQYF
-,TRBV10-3,12,-,TRBJ2-2,TGTGCCATCAGTGTTGGTACCGGGGAGCTGTTTTTT,CAISVGTGELFF
few,TRBV7-2,13,-,TRBJ2-2,TGTGCCAGCAGCCAAAACCTGGGCGGGGAGCTGTTTTTT,CASSQNLGGELFF
once,TRBV5-1,16,TRBD2,TRBJ2-5,TGCGCCAGCAGCTTGAGTCAGAGCGGGGGGGCAAAGACCCAGTACTTC,CASSLSQSGGAKTQYF
-,TRBV2,14,TRBD1,TRBJ2-7,TGTGCCAGCTACCGGGACAGGGCCTCTTACGAGCAGTACTTC,CASYRDRASYEQYF
-,TRBV19,12,-,TRBJ1-5,TGTGCCAGTAGTTTCGGGAATCAGCCCCAGCATTTT,CASSFGNQPQHF
few,TRBV7-9,16,TRBD2,TRBJ2-7,TGTGCCAGCAGCCTAACTACCGGGACTAGCGGGACCGAGCAGTACTTC,CASSLTTGTSGTEQYF
-,TRBV5-1,15,-,TRBJ2-5,TGCGCCAGCAGCTTGAACCCTATGGGCCAAGAGACCCAGTACTTC,CASSLNPMGQETQYF
once,TRBV10-3,16,-,TRBJ2-7,TGTGCCATCAGTGAGAGGGGGGCCGGGACTCTATACGAGCAGTACTTC,CAISERGAGTLYEQYF
-,TRBV4-3,19,TRBD2,TRBJ2-6,TGCGCCAGCAGCCAAGATCGACTAGCGCAATTCTCTGGGGCCAACGTCCTGACTTTC,CASSQDRLAQFSGANVLTF
-,TRBV30,16,TRBD1,TRBJ2-5,TGTGCCTGGAGTGTCGATGGGACAGTGTACCAAGAGACCCAGTACTTC,CAWSVDGTVYQETQYF
few,TRBV19,13,TRBD1,TRBJ1-2,TGTGCCAGTAGCAGAGGGACAGTGAATGGCTACACCTTC,CASSRGTVNGYTF